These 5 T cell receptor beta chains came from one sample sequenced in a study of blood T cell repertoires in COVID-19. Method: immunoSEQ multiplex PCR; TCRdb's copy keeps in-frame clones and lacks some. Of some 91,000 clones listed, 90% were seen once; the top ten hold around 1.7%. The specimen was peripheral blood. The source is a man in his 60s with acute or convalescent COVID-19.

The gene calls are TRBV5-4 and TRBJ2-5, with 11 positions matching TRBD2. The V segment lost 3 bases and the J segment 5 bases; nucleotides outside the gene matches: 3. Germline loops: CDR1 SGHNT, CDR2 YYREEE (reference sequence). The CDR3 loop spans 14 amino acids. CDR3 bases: TGTGCCAGCAGCTCTCGGACTAGCGGGGAGACCCAGTACTTC. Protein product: CASSSRTSGETQYF.

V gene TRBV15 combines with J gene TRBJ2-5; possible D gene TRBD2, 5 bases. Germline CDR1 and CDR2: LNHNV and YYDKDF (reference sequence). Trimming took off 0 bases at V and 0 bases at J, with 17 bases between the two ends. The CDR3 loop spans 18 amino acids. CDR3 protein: CATSRDSFGELYQETQYF. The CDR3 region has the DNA TGTGCCACCAGCAGAGATAGTTTCGGGGAACTGTACCAAGAGACCCAGTACTTC.

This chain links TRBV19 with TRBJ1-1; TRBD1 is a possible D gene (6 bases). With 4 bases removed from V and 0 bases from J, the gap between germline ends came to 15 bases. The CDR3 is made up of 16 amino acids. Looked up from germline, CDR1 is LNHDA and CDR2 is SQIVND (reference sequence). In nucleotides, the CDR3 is TGTGCCAGTAGTAGGCTGGACAGCCCGCTGAACACTGAAGCTTTCTTT. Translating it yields CASSRLDSPLNTEAFF.

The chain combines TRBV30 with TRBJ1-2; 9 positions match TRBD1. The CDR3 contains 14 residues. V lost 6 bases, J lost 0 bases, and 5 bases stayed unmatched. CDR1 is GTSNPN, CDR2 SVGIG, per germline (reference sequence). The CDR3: CACLRQGANYGYTF. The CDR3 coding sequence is TGTGCCTGTTTACGACAGGGGGCTAACTATGGCTACACCTTC.

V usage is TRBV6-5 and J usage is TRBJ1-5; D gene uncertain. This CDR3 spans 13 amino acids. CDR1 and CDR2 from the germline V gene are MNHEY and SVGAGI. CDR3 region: CSSRYDSNQPQHF. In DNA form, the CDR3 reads TGTTCTTCGAGGTACGATAGCAATCAGCCCCAGCATTTT.